This T cell receptor (beta chain) comes out of a study of blood T cell repertoires in COVID-19 (dated by TCRdb to about 2020). With respect to the entire study: Samples covering the acute and convalescent phases of COVID-19 were provided by collaborators in the United States, Italy and Spain. The material from the prospective study consisted of cDNA or gDNA derived from T cells, B-cell-depleted T cells, or PBMCs. Subjects who had been exposed to COVID-19, were actively infected with it, or had recovered from it provided the deeply sampled blood TCRbeta repertoires that made up the dataset. A freely available public database, intended as a resource for researchers studying the immune response to SARS-CoV-2, is where the repertoires were released. The samples were drawn from the first 160 participants of the ongoing ImmuneRACE study and from 950 to 1,500 subjects provided by 6 global collaborators. A de-identified subject ID, COVID-19 status, age in years and sex were almost always included in the sample metadata. HLA class I and class II types, where available, came from metadata supplied by the sample provider rather than from assay-based typing. Findings and caveats that apply to the study as a whole: How much clinical and demographic metadata was included differed by source and by participant, and the metadata was provided uncurated.

TCRbeta CDR3 regions were amplified from genomic DNA using the immunoSEQ Assay, a bias-controlled multiplex PCR. The paper's data handling went like this. Within the assay, amplification of reference gene primers was used to estimate how many nucleated cells each sample contained. Sequence reads were collapsed and filtered to measure the absolute abundance of every unique TCRbeta CDR3 rearrangement. For each sample, productive Simpson clonality was calculated by taking the square root of Simpson's diversity index across productive rearrangements. This immuneACCESS table, as held by TCRdb, lists in-frame sequences with V and J called but not all clones. Of the missing ones, under half trace to an unresolved V gene in checked studies; the others have no known cause. The DNA gave D and trimming, while V, J and clone size come from that table. This sample has around 140,000 clones in its table, and almost 85% of those were observed once. The ten largest account for 12% to 15% of the sample.

A remark on this clone: Its antigen target is currently unknown. Base qualities are missing; no much larger clone stands one base away.

From V the trimming removes 5 bases and from J it removes 1 base, while the gene matches leave 6 bases of the junction unaccounted for. CDR1 and CDR2 are drawn from the germline V gene (reference sequence): SEHNR, FQNEAQ. The CDR3 spans 16 residues, from the cysteine through the phenylalanine. Only CDR3 DNA remains: 48 bases, in frame from the first base. Collaborating institutions collected whole blood in K2EDTA tubes following their own protocols. For TCRbeta analysis, collaborators shipped samples in one of three forms: frozen whole blood, isolated PBMCs, or DNA extracted from either of those sample types.

The sample taken for sequencing was peripheral blood. The rearranged chain carries TRBV7-9 and TRBJ2-3; 10 middle bases align to TRBD2. This sequence was found in a human donor with acute or convalescent COVID-19. The donor label of this sample is uncertain. The DNA sequence is as follows: TGTGCCAGCAGCCGGGACCTAGCGGGGGGCACAGATACGCAGTATTTT. This codes for CASSRDLAGGTDTQYF.